A selection of T cell receptor beta chains follows, all from one sample in a study of T cell responses to AZD1222 COVID-19 vaccine. Measured with immunoSEQ multiplex PCR; TCRdb has only the in-frame clones, and not every one. The sample contains 110,000 to 150,000 clones, 90% to 95% of which appear only once. Here the sequenced sample was peripheral blood, taken on day 0 of AZD1222 vaccination. Receptors originate from an adult in good health. Each CDR3 is given with its conserved first and last residue. D genes are given only for firm matches. Some rows mark clone size as missing; the rest say once, few, many or name a class of expanded clone.

>TRBJ2-7|NA|NA|TRBV4-2
TGTGCCAGCAGCCAAGATCTTGCCTGGGAAGGGTACGAGCAGTACTTC
CASSQDLAWEGYEQYF
>TRBJ2-2|NA|NA|TRBV5-1
TGCGCCAGCAGCTTGGGACAGGGAGGCACCGGGGAGCTGTTTTTT
CASSLGQGGTGELFF
>TRBJ2-7|NA|NA|TRBV7-2
TGTGCCAGCAGCTTAGTGAGGGGGAGCTACGAGCAGTACTTC
CASSLVRGSYEQYF
>TRBJ1-2|NA|NA|TRBV5-1
TGCGCCAGCAGCTTGGCATGGAGGGAGGGCTATGGCTACACCTTC
CASSLAWREGYGYTF
>TRBJ2-5|NA|NA|TRBV27
TGTGCCAGCAGGGTTAGTGGCACCTGGGGAGAGACCCAGTACTTC
CASRVSGTWGETQYF
>TRBJ1-4|NA|NA|TRBV10-3
TGTGCCATCAGTGAGCGCAGGGACGATGAAAAACTGTTTTTT
CAISERRDDEKLFF
>TRBJ1-4|NA|NA|TRBV7-9
TGTGCCAGCAGCTACGACCGAGGGCCTGGAGAAAAACTGTTTTTT
CASSYDRGPGEKLFF
>TRBJ2-5|NA|NA|TRBV9
TGTGCCAGCAGCGTATTCGGGGGCAGCCAAGAGACCCAGTACTTC
CASSVFGGSQETQYF
>TRBJ2-5|NA|NA|TRBV11-3
TGTGCCAGCAGCTTAGAGGGTGAGGCGACCCAGTACTTC
CASSLEGEATQYF
>TRBJ1-4|NA|once|TRBV18
TGTGCCAGCTCACCACCGGGCTTCGCTAATGAAAAACTGTTTTTT
CASSPPGFANEKLFF
>TRBJ1-5|TRBD1|few|TRBV2
TGTGCCAGCAGTAACAGGGGCCGGAATCAGCCCCAGCATTTT
CASSNRGRNQPQHF